This T cell receptor beta chain was sequenced for a study of cytomegalovirus exposure and HLA in healthy donors. The PCR ran on 60 Vbeta and 13 Jbeta primers. Here immunoSEQ multiplex PCR was the method, and the copy in TCRdb shows in-frame clones only, minus some. The sample carries approximately 150,000 clones, 75% to 90% recorded once. Notes on this clone: The antigen remains unidentified.

All donors participated as healthy donors of bone marrow. Whole-study results and caveats: Most of the TCR beta V segments (in an earlier analysis) were productive either about 90% or about 30% of the time. The study flagged 150 to 200 TCR beta chains as cytomegalovirus-associated. One cluster of highly shared sequence variants probably arose as a sequencing artifact.

Germline V gene sequence: CDR1 SGDLS, CDR2 YYNGEE. The CDR3 spans 15 residues. V was clipped by 3 bases and J by 3 bases; unmatched bases: 5. The clonotype was recovered from a woman younger than 45 in good health and CMV-seronegative. Sequencing was performed on PBMCs. The V call is TRBV9, the J call TRBJ1-4; 7 bases match TRBD1. The CDR3 reads CASSARQGSNEKLFF. Written as DNA, the CDR3 is TGTGCCAGCAGCGCTAGACAGGGCTCTAATGAAAAACTGTTTTTT.